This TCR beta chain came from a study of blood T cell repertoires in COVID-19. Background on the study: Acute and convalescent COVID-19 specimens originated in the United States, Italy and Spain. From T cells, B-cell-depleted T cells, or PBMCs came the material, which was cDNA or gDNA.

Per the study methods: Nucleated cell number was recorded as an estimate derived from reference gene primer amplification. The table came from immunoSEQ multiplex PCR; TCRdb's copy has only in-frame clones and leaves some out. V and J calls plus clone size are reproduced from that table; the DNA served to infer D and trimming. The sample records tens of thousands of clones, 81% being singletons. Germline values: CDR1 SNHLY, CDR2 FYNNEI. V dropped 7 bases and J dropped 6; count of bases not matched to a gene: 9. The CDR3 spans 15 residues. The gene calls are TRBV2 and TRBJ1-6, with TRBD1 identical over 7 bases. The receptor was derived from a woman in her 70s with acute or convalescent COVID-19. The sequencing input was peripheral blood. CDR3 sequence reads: CASNPQGGRNSPLHF. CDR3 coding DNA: TGTGCCAGCAATCCTCAGGGGGGACGTAATTCACCCCTCCACTTT.